Following are 6 T cell receptor beta chains from one sample sequenced in a study of blood T cells in healthy people across ages. Using a J-beta primer mix together with a sample-barcoded 5' primer, a second PCR was run for roughly 6 to 12 cycles. TCRdb called the 5' RACE reads again in MiXCR, with one record for every CDR3 protein. The table records more than 500,000 distinct CDR3 sequences, 25% to 35% of them present only once. The same sample was also studied in work on T cells of mothers and their children.

The specimen sequenced was blood. The receptors come from a boy between 2 and 15 years old in good health.

This chain joins TRBV29-1 and TRBJ2-7, with 7 bases aligning to TRBD2. The CDR3 is 14 amino acids. Germline V CDR1 and CDR2: SQVTM, ANQGSEA. The V segment lost 0 bases and the J segment 2 bases; nucleotides outside the gene matches: 4. The CDR3 coding sequence is TGCAGCGTTGAAGATCCGGGGGGAGCCTACGAGCAGTACTTC. Protein product: CSVEDPGGAYEQYF.

The V and J genes are TRBV6-5 and TRBJ2-7; TRBD1 matches 9 bases. Germline V gene lookup returns CDR1 MNHEY and CDR2 SVGAGI. The length of the CDR3 is 15 residues. The junction had 5 bases not matched to a gene; V was cut back by 2 bases and J by 3 bases. The CDR3 bases are TGTGCCAGCAGTTACCTAAACAGGGGGCTCTACGAGCAGTACTTC. This translates into CASSYLNRGLYEQYF.

This clonotype was recorded a few times. The genes are TRBV9 and TRBJ1-2; perhaps TRBD1 as D (5 bases). With 1 base removed from V and 8 bases from J, the gap between germline ends came to 12 bases. Germline V gives CDR1 SGDLS, CDR2 YYNGEE. The CDR3 is made up of 13 amino acids. The CDR3 nucleotides read TGTGCCAGCAGCGTATCAGGGCTGGGCGGCTACACCTTC. This sequence encodes CASSVSGLGGYTF. The full variable domain, in which reference TRBV9 and TRBJ1-2 provide the parts outside the CDR3, is DSGVTQTPKHLITATGQRVTLRCSPRSGDLSVYWYQQSLDQGLQFLIQYYNGEERAKGNILERFSAQQFPDLHSELNLSSLELGDSALYFCASSVSGLGGYTFGSGTRLTVV.

V and J are TRBV2 and TRBJ2-5; 7 bases fit TRBD2. Matching the DNA end better, TRBJ2-1 makes the J call doubtful. The CDR3 covers 13 residues. Germline V lookup: CDR1 SNHLY, CDR2 FYNNEI. The CDR3 DNA reads TGTGCCAGCGGCGCGGGAGCCGGAAATGAGCAGTTCTTC. It codes for CASGAGAGNEQFF.

The V call is TRBV25-1, the J call TRBJ1-5, with 11 positions matching TRBD1. Unmatched junction bases numbered 4, after V lost 8 bases and J lost 1 base. Germline V lookup: CDR1 MGHDK, CDR2 SYGVNS. The CDR3 is made up of 15 amino acids. This CDR3 is CASGGTGGSNQPQHF. CDR3 nucleotides: TGTGCCAGCGGGGGGACAGGGGGGAGCAATCAGCCCCAGCATTTT.

This chain uses TRBV6-5 with TRBJ1-4; 7 bases agree with TRBD1. This CDR3 region has 15 residues. Germline CDR1 MNHEY, CDR2 SVGAGI. V lost 6 bases and J lost 4; bases outside the gene matches: 8. This CDR3 reads CASSYGGQNNEKLFF. In nucleotides, the CDR3 is TGTGCCAGCAGCTATGGGGGACAGAATAATGAAAAACTGTTTTTT.